This T cell receptor beta chain was found in a study of CD8+ T cells in alopecia areata. Turning to the study itself: Female C3H/HeJ recipients aged roughly 7-11 weeks got skin from C3H/HeJ graft donors aged roughly 6-13 months that had spontaneous alopecia. The study's findings and limits: The study also sequences resident alphabeta T cells of normal skin in scalp samples. It was less clear whether patients shared TCRs than it was in mice, possibly because of HLA.

In germline, CDR1 is GKSSPN, CDR2 SITVG. The CDR3 loop spans 15 amino acids. V trimming: 3 bases; J trimming: 2 bases; junction bases outside the gene matches: 4. A word on this clone: What it recognizes is unknown. Gene names follow the mouse nomenclature. The read ends 4 residues before the CDR3 terminus; that terminus is restored from the germline J gene.

RNA was isolated and reverse transcribed to cDNA, the sequencing template. Clones were sequenced by immunoSEQ multiplex PCR, and TCRdb holds only the in-frame ones, with some missing. Observed in the sample are roughly 260,000 clones, none of them singletons. Cells pooled from cutaneous lymph nodes were sorted on CD4, CD8alpha, NKG2D, NKG2ACE and other markers. This receptor was taken from a C3H/HeJ mouse with alopecia areata. The mice in this strain carry MHC haplotype H2-k. Sequencing was carried out using CD4+ T cells sorted from a lymph node. V usage is TRBV31 and J usage is TRBJ2-2; 9 bases line up with TRBD1. The CDR3 DNA, read in part, is TGTGCCTGGAGCTACGGGACAGGGAACACCGGG. This gives the protein CAWSYGTGNTG. The full CDR3 reads CAWSYGTGNTGQLYF.